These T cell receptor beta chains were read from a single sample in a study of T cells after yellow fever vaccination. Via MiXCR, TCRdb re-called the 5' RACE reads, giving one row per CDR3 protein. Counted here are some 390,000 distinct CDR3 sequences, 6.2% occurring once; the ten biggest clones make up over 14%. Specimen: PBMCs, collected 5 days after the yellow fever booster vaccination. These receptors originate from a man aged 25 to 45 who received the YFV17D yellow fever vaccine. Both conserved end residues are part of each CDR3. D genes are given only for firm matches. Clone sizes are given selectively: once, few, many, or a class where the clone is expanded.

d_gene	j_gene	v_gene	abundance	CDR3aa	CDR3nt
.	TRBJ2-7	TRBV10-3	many	CAISESRGRGLPYEQYF	TGTGCCATCAGTGAGTCCCGCGGCAGGGGACTACCTTACGAGCAGTACTTC
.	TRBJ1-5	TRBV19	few	CASSIGHSQHF	TGTGCCAGTAGTATTGGGCATTCCCAGCATTTT
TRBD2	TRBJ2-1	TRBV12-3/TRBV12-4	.	CASSPPGLERYEQFF	TGTGCCAGCAGCCCCCCGGGACTAGAACGCTATGAGCAGTTCTTC
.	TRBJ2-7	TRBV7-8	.	CASSLAGQPLYEQYF	TGTGCCAGCAGCTTAGCCGGCCAGCCCCTTTACGAGCAGTACTTC
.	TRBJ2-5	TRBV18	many	CASSPSRTQETQYF	TGTGCCAGCTCACCCTCCCGGACCCAAGAGACCCAGTACTTC
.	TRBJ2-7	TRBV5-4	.	CASSNPTGNTYEQYF	TGTGCCAGCAGCAACCCGACAGGAAATACCTACGAGCAGTACTTC
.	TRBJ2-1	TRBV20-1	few	CSLAHNNEQFF	TGCAGTCTTGCTCACAACAATGAGCAGTTCTTC
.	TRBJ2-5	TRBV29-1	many	CSAGPSRGAQYF	TGCAGCGCGGGACCCTCCAGGGGGGCCCAGTACTTC
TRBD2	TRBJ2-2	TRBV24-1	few	CATSSVGSGSTNTGELFF	TGTGCCACCTCTTCGGTCGGTAGCGGGAGTACGAACACCGGGGAGCTGTTTTTT
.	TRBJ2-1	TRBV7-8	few	CASSPRRIYNEQFF	TGTGCCAGCAGCCCGCGACGGATCTACAATGAGCAGTTCTTC
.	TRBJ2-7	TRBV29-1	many	CSVSDGTYEQYF	TGCAGCGTGAGCGACGGGACCTACGAGCAGTACTTC
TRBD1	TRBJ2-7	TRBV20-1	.	CSAQTGGATYEQYF	TGCAGTGCTCAGACAGGGGGGGCAACCTACGAGCAGTACTTC
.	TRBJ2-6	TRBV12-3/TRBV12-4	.	CASSPPWESYSGANVLTF	TGTGCCAGCAGCCCTCCATGGGAATCTTACTCTGGGGCCAACGTCCTGACTTTC
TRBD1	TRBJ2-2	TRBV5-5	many	CASSSPGQGAPGELFF	TGTGCCAGCAGCTCACCGGGACAGGGGGCGCCCGGGGAGCTGTTTTTT
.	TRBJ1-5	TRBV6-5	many	CASSTTFRGIQPQHF	TGTGCCAGCAGTACAACCTTTCGGGGGATTCAGCCCCAGCATTTT
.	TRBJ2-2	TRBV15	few	CATSKGDGELFF	TGTGCCACCAGCAAGGGGGACGGGGAGCTGTTTTTT
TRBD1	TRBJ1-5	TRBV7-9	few	CASSSGQGVGNQPQHF	TGTGCCAGCAGCTCGGGACAGGGGGTGGGCAATCAGCCCCAGCATTTT
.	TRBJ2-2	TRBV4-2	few	CASSLGPRNTGELFF	TGTGCCAGCAGCCTCGGGCCCAGAAACACCGGGGAGCTGTTTTTT
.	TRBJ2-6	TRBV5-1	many	CASSPGHTRANVLTF	TGCGCCAGCAGTCCGGGGCACACAAGGGCCAACGTCCTGACTTTC
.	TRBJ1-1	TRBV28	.	CASTSVLYQGAFF	TGTGCCAGCACAAGTGTTCTATACCAAGGAGCTTTCTTT
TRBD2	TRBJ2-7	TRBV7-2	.	CASSLEALAREQYF	TGTGCCAGCAGCTTAGAGGCACTAGCGCGCGAGCAGTACTTC
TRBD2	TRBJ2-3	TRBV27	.	CASSTRWSGSFAMYF	TGTGCCAGCAGTACCCGATGGAGCGGGAGTTTTGCTATGTATTTT
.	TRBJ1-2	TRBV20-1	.	CSARQGHYGYTF	TGCAGTGCTAGGCAGGGGCACTATGGCTACACCTTC
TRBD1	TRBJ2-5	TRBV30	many	CAWSAGDRDQETQYF	TGTGCCTGGAGTGCAGGCGACAGGGATCAAGAGACCCAGTACTTC
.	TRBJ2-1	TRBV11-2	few	CASSLTGFAGVVSSYNEQFF	TGTGCCAGCAGTTTAACAGGGTTCGCGGGAGTCGTCAGCTCCTACAATGAGCAGTTCTTC
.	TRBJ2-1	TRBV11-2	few	CASSLEGFSYNEQFF	TGTGCCAGCAGCTTAGAAGGATTCTCCTACAATGAGCAGTTCTTC
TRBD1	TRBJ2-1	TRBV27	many	CASSVTDRGSYNEQFF	TGTGCCAGCAGTGTAACAGACAGGGGGTCCTACAATGAGCAGTTCTTC
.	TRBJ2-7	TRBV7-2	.	CASSPRVSGSSYEQYF	TGTGCCAGCAGCCCCCGGGTTTCGGGAAGCTCCTACGAGCAGTACTTC
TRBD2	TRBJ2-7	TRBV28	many	CASSQGLAGAYEQYF	TGTGCCAGCAGCCAAGGACTAGCGGGAGCCTACGAGCAGTACTTC
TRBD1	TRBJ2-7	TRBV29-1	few	CSVGRGTALPSSGNEQYF	TGCAGCGTTGGCAGGGGGACAGCACTACCTTCCTCTGGCAACGAGCAGTACTTC
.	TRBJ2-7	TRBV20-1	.	CSARRKYGQYF	TGCAGTGCTAGACGAAAATACGGGCAGTACTTC
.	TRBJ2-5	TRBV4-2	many	CASSQAEGPRGDQYF	TGTGCCAGCAGCCAAGCGGAGGGCCCCAGAGGGGACCAGTACTTC
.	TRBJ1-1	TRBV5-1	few	CASSFSTIDRNTEAFF	TGCGCCAGCAGCTTTTCCACCATCGACAGGAACACTGAAGCTTTCTTT
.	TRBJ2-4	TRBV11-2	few	CASSTPLLAPRGAKNIQYF	TGTGCCAGCAGCACCCCCCTGCTAGCGCCTCGAGGGGCCAAAAACATTCAGTACTTC
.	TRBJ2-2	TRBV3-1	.	CASSRVSNTGELFF	TGTGCCAGCAGCCGGGTATCGAACACCGGGGAGCTGTTTTTT
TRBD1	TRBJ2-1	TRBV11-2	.	CASSFEPGQVMNEQFF	TGTGCCAGCAGCTTTGAACCGGGACAGGTTATGAATGAGCAGTTCTTC
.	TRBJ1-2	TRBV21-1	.	CASSRANYGYTF	TGTGCCAGCAGCAGAGCTAACTATGGCTACACCTTC
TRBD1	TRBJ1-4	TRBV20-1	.	CSARDQGAIEKLFF	TGCAGTGCTAGAGACCAGGGGGCTATTGAAAAACTGTTTTTT
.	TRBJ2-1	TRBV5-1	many	CASSLARTLDNEQFF	TGCGCCAGCAGCTTAGCCCGGACTCTAGACAATGAGCAGTTCTTC
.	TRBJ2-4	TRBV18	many	CASSPLGRDNMLDIQYF	TGTGCCAGCTCACCACTCGGACGGGACAATATGTTGGACATTCAGTACTTC
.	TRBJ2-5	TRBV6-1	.	CASAGAGSLQETQYF	TGTGCCAGCGCTGGGGCGGGGTCACTCCAAGAGACCCAGTACTTC
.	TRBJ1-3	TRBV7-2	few	CASSLRTEKNTIYF	TGTGCCAGCAGCCTCCGGACAGAGAAAAACACCATATATTTT
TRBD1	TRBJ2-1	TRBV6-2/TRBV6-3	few	CASTWTGNPRNEQFF	TGTGCCAGCACCTGGACAGGGAACCCCCGCAATGAGCAGTTCTTC
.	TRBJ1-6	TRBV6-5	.	CASSSRTANNSPLHF	TGTGCCAGCAGTTCCCGGACAGCGAATAATTCACCCCTCCACTTT
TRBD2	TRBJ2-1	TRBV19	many	CASSYGTSYNEQFF	TGTGCCAGTAGCTACGGGACTAGCTACAATGAGCAGTTCTTC
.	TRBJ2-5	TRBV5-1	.	CASSLEGGQKETQYF	TGCGCCAGCAGCTTGGAGGGTGGACAGAAAGAGACCCAGTACTTC
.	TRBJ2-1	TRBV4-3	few	CASSPGRVSYNEQFF	TGCGCCAGCAGCCCCGGCAGGGTCTCCTACAATGAGCAGTTCTTC
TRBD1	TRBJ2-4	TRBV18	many	CASSPTGGAVKNIQYF	TGTGCCAGCTCCCCTACAGGGGGCGCGGTCAAAAACATTCAGTACTTC
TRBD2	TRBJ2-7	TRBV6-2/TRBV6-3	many	CASMETSGRGSTYEQYF	TGTGCCAGCATGGAGACTAGCGGGAGAGGGAGCACCTACGAGCAGTACTTC
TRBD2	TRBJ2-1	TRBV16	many	CASTPGLAGGLNNEQFF	TGTGCCAGCACCCCGGGACTAGCGGGAGGACTCAACAATGAGCAGTTCTTC
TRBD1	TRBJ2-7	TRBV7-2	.	CASSGQGGFEQYF	TGTGCCAGCAGCGGACAAGGGGGCTTCGAGCAGTACTTC
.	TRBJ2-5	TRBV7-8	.	CASSPTGNQETQYF	TGTGCCAGCAGCCCTACAGGGAACCAAGAGACCCAGTACTTC
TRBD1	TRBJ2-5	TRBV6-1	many	CASRPGTGGTQYF	TGTGCCAGCAGACCCGGGACAGGGGGGACCCAGTACTTC
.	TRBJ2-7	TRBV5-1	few	CASSIPGPWNEQYF	TGCGCCAGCAGCATACCGGGGCCCTGGAACGAGCAGTACTTC
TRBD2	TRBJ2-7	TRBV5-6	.	CAIGRGGSSYEQYF	TGTGCCATCGGCCGGGGGGGAAGCTCCTACGAGCAGTACTTC
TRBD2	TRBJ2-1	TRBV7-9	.	CASSFLAGKSYNEQFF	TGTGCCAGCAGCTTCTTAGCGGGAAAATCCTACAATGAGCAGTTCTTC
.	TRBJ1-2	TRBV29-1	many	CSVHTQAIYGYTF	TGCAGCGTGCACACTCAGGCAATCTATGGCTACACCTTC